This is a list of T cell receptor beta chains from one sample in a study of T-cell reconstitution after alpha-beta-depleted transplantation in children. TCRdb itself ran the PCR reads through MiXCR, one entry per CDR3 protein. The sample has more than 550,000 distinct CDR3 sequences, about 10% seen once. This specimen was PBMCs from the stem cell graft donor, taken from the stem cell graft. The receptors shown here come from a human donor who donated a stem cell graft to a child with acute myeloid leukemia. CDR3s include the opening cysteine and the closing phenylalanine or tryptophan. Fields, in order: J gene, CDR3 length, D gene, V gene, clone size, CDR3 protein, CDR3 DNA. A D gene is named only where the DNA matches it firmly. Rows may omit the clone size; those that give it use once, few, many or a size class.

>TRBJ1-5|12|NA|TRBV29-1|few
CSVYDPGEPQHF
TGCAGCGTCTATGACCCCGGCGAGCCCCAGCATTTT
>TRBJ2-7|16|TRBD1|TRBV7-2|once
CASSWGHNQGAYEQYF
TGTGCCAGCAGCTGGGGCCACAACCAGGGGGCCTACGAGCAGTACTTC
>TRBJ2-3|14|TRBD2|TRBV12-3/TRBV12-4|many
CASRASGSTDTQYF
TGTGCCAGCAGGGCTAGCGGGAGTACAGATACGCAGTATTTT
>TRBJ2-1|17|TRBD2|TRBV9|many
CASSPPSGTAGVSRQFF
TGTGCCAGCAGCCCCCCCAGCGGAACGGCGGGAGTGAGCCGGCAGTTCTTC
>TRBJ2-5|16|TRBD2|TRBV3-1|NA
CASSPLTSGRWETQYF
TGTGCCAGCAGCCCCTTGACTAGCGGGAGATGGGAGACCCAGTACTTC
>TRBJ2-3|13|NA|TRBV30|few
CAWGLRVTDTQYF
TGTGCCTGGGGCCTCCGGGTCACAGATACGCAGTATTTT
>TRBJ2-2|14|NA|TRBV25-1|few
CASSEGALAGELFF
TGTGCCAGCAGTGAAGGGGCTTTGGCCGGGGAGCTGTTTTTT
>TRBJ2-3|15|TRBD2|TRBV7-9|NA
CASSTGLAFTDKQYF
TGTGCCAGCAGCACTGGACTAGCATTCACAGATAAGCAGTATTTT
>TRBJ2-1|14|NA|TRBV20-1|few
CSVSKEEPYNEQFF
TGCAGTGTCTCGAAGGAGGAACCCTACAATGAGCAGTTCTTC
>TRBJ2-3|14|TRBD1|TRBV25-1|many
CASSSGTGVDTQYF
TGTGCCAGCAGCTCCGGGACAGGGGTAGATACGCAGTATTTT
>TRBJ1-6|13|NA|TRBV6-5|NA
CASSYEGGSPLHF
TGTGCCAGCAGTTACGAGGGGGGTTCACCCCTCCACTTT
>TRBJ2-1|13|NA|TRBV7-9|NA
CASSLELGTRKFF
TGTGCCAGCAGCTTAGAACTGGGGACACGTAAGTTCTTC
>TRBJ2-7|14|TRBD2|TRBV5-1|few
CASSFGLDGYEQYF
TGCGCCAGCAGCTTTGGACTAGATGGCTACGAGCAGTACTTC
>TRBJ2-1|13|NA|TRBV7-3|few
CASSVVSYNEQFF
TGTGCCAGCAGCGTAGTCTCCTACAATGAGCAGTTCTTC
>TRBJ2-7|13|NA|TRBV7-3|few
CASSLEQEGEQYF
TGTGCCAGCAGCTTAGAACAAGAAGGCGAGCAGTACTTC
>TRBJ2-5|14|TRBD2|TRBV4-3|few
CASAGAMGGETQYF
TGCGCCAGCGCCGGGGCCATGGGGGGGGAGACCCAGTACTTC
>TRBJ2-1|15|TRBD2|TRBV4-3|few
CASSQDRAGFNEQFF
TGCGCCAGCAGCCAAGATAGAGCGGGGTTCAATGAGCAGTTCTTC
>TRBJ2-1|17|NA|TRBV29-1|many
CSVELLRGQGPYNEQFF
TGCAGCGTTGAACTTCTCCGGGGGCAGGGGCCCTACAATGAGCAGTTCTTC
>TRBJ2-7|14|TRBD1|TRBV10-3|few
CAISPGQGAYEQYF
TGTGCCATCAGTCCCGGACAGGGGGCCTACGAGCAGTACTTC
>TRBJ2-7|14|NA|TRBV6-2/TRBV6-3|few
CASRPGLTSYEQYF
TGTGCCAGCAGGCCGGGACTGACCTCCTACGAGCAGTACTTC
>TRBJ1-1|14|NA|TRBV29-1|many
CSVTEGGGNTEAFF
TGCAGCGTTACGGAGGGGGGAGGTAACACTGAAGCTTTCTTT
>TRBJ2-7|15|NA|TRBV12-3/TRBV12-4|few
CASSLGGSSGYEQYF
TGTGCCAGCAGTTTAGGGGGCAGTTCCGGCTACGAGCAGTACTTC
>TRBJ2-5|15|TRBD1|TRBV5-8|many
CASSLLDRGRETQYF
TGTGCCAGCAGCTTGCTGGACAGGGGGCGAGAGACCCAGTACTTC
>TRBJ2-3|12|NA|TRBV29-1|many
CSAGGSTDTQYF
TGCAGCGCTGGCGGGAGCACAGATACGCAGTATTTT
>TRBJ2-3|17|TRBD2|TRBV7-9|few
CASSPTTGGRGADTQYF
TGTGCCAGCAGCCCAACCACCGGCGGGAGAGGGGCAGATACGCAGTATTTT
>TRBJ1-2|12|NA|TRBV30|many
CAWSGPRRGYTF
TGTGCCTGGTCGGGCCCCAGGCGGGGCTACACCTTC
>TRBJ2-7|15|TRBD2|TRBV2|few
CASRGRLAGGPLQYF
TGTGCCAGCAGGGGTCGACTAGCGGGAGGGCCGCTGCAGTACTTC
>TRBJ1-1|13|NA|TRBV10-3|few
CAISPTGNTEAFF
TGTGCCATCAGTCCAACAGGGAACACTGAAGCTTTCTTT
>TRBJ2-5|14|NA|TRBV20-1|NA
CSAGPFEWKETQYF
TGCAGTGCTGGGCCGTTTGAATGGAAAGAGACCCAGTACTTC
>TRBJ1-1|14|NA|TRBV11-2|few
CASSPSGSDTEAFF
TGTGCCAGCAGCCCCTCAGGGTCAGACACTGAAGCTTTCTTT
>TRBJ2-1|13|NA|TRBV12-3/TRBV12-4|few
CASTPLGGGEQFF
TGTGCCAGCACTCCCTTGGGGGGCGGTGAGCAGTTCTTC
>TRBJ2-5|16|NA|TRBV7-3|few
CASSPFLGGTGETQYF
TGTGCCAGCAGCCCGTTTCTTGGGGGGACGGGAGAGACCCAGTACTTC
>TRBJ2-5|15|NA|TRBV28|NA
CASSLPGGAGETQYF
TGTGCCAGCAGTTTGCCCGGCGGGGCAGGGGAGACCCAGTACTTC
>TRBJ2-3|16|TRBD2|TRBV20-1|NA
CSARGTSGRPTDTQYF
TGCAGTGCTAGAGGTACTAGCGGGAGACCCACAGATACGCAGTATTTT
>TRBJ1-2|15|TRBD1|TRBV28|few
CASSFSRTGGYGYTF
TGTGCCAGCAGTTTTTCCCGGACAGGGGGCTATGGCTACACCTTC
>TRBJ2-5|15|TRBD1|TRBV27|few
CASSSDRGRLKTQYF
TGTGCCAGCAGTTCCGACAGGGGGCGATTGAAGACCCAGTACTTC
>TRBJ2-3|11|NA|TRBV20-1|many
CSARSTDTQYF
TGCAGTGCGCGGAGCACAGATACGCAGTATTTT
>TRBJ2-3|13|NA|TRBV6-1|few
CASTQGIGDTQYF
TGTGCCAGTACTCAGGGGATAGGAGATACGCAGTATTTT
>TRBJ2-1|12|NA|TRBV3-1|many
CASSQDPDEQFF
TGTGCCAGCAGCCAAGATCCCGATGAGCAGTTCTTC
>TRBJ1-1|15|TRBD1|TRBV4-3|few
CASSRGTGRITEAFF
TGCGCCAGCAGCCGGGGGACAGGGAGGATTACTGAAGCTTTCTTT
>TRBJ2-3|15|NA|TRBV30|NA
CAWSVLKTGTDTQYF
TGTGCCTGGAGTGTTCTTAAAACGGGCACAGATACGCAGTATTTT
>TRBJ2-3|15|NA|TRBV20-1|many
CSARPASAYTDTQYF
TGCAGTGCTAGACCAGCTAGCGCCTACACAGATACGCAGTATTTT